This T cell receptor (beta chain) was retrieved from a study of breast tumors, draining lymph nodes, adjacent tissues. The V gene's germline CDR1 is SGHTS and CDR2 YDEGEE. With 4 bases clipped from V and 6 bases from J, the junction kept 12 bases outside the gene matches. CDR3 length: 15 amino acids. Samples came from axillary lymph nodes draining the breast cancer. TCRdb passed the multiplex PCR reads through MiXCR, listing each CDR3 protein once. Of roughly 220,000 distinct CDR3 sequences in the sample, less than 40% were seen once. The source is a female donor with breast cancer. Some clones in this sample may be carry-over from other donors' samples. The sample consisted of axillary lymph node tissue. The rearrangement uses TRBV5-8 and TRBJ2-7, with 8 positions matching TRBD1. The CDR3 nucleotides are TGTGCCAGCAGCAAGGACAGGGTGCGGCTTGTCGAGCAGTACTTC. It translates to CASSKDRVRLVEQYF.